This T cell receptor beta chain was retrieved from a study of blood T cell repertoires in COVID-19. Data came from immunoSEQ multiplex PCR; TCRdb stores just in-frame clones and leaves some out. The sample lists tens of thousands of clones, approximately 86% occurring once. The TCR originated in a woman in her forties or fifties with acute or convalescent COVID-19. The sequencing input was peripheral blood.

As DNA, the CDR3 is TGTGCCTGGAATGAGGACCTAGGGGACTCTGGAAACACCATATATTTT. Translated: CAWNEDLGDSGNTIYF. The V call is TRBV30, the J call TRBJ1-3, with a weak D call TRBD1 (5 bases). Trimming removed 4 bases at V and 0 bases at J, with 16 bases between. The CDR3 covers 16 residues. CDR1 is GTSNPN, CDR2 SVGIG, per germline (reference sequence).